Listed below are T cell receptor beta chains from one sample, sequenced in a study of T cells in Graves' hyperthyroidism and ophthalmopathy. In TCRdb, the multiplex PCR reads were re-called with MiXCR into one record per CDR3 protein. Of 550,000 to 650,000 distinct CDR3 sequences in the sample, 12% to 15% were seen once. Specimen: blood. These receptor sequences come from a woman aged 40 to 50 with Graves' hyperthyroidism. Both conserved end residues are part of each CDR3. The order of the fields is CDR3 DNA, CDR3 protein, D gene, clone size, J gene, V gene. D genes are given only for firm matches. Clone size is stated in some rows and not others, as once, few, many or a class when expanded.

DNA: TGTGCCAGTAGTAGGGGACAGCGGTCAGATACGCAGTATTTT
CDR3: CASSRGQRSDTQYF
D: TRBD1
size: NA
J: TRBJ2-3
V: TRBV19

DNA: TGTGCCAGCAGTTACTATGGGTTGGCCACTGAAGCTTTCTTT
CDR3: CASSYYGLATEAFF
D: NA
size: many
J: TRBJ1-1
V: TRBV6-5

DNA: TGTGCCAGCTCACCACAAAGGGTCGGTGGCCGGATGACTGAAGCTTTCTTT
CDR3: CASSPQRVGGRMTEAFF
D: NA
size: many
J: TRBJ1-1
V: TRBV18

DNA: TGCGCCAGCAGCCCGGAGGGTGTAAAACTAGCGGGGGCCTACGAGCAGTACTTC
CDR3: CASSPEGVKLAGAYEQYF
D: TRBD2
size: NA
J: TRBJ2-7
V: TRBV5-1

DNA: TGTGCCAGCAGCCTGGGGAACGCGTCCGTAGGGGAAAAACTGTTTTTT
CDR3: CASSLGNASVGEKLFF
D: NA
size: few
J: TRBJ1-4
V: TRBV5-6

DNA: TGCAGTGCTTTCTCGGAACCTGGGGCCAACGTCCTGACTTTC
CDR3: CSAFSEPGANVLTF
D: NA
size: few
J: TRBJ2-6
V: TRBV20-1

DNA: TGTGCCAGCAGTCCTAATTCCGGGACAGGGAATCAGCCCCAGCATTTT
CDR3: CASSPNSGTGNQPQHF
D: TRBD1
size: few
J: TRBJ1-5
V: TRBV10-3

DNA: TGTGCCACCAGCGGCCCAAATCGGGACAGGGTGAGAGAGACCCAGTACTTC
CDR3: CATSGPNRDRVRETQYF
D: TRBD1
size: NA
J: TRBJ2-5
V: TRBV15

DNA: TGCAGCGCATTGGACAGGGGGCTTTTCACCGGGGAGCTGTTTTTT
CDR3: CSALDRGLFTGELFF
D: TRBD1
size: NA
J: TRBJ2-2
V: TRBV29-1

DNA: TGCAGCGTTGAAGTAGGCCAGGGAGGACATGGCTACACCTTC
CDR3: CSVEVGQGGHGYTF
D: NA
size: many
J: TRBJ1-2
V: TRBV29-1

DNA: TGTGCCAGCAGCCGAATGACAGGGGTGACAGATACGCAGTATTTT
CDR3: CASSRMTGVTDTQYF
D: TRBD1
size: many
J: TRBJ2-3
V: TRBV7-9

DNA: TGCAGTGCTAGAGAAAACCTAAACAGCGATGAGCAGTTCTTC
CDR3: CSARENLNSDEQFF
D: NA
size: many
J: TRBJ2-1
V: TRBV20-1

DNA: TGTGCCACCAGCAGAACCACAGGGGCAGGAACAGATACGCAGTATTTT
CDR3: CATSRTTGAGTDTQYF
D: TRBD1
size: many
J: TRBJ2-3
V: TRBV15

DNA: TGTGCCAGCAGCCAAGATGCCAGCTGGACCTACAATGAGCAGTTCTTC
CDR3: CASSQDASWTYNEQFF
D: NA
size: NA
J: TRBJ2-1
V: TRBV4-2

DNA: TGTGCCAGCTCACCGGGGTATGACTATGGCTACACCTTC
CDR3: CASSPGYDYGYTF
D: NA
size: many
J: TRBJ1-2
V: TRBV18